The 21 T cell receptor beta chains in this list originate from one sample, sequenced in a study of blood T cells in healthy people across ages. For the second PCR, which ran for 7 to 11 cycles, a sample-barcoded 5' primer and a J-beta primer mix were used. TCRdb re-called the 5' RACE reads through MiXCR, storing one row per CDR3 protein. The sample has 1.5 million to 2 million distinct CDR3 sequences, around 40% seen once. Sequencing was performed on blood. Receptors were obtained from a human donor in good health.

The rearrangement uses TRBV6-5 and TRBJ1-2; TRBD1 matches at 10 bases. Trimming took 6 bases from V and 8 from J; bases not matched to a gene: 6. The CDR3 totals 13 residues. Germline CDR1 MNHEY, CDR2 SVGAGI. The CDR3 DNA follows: TGTGCCAGCAGCGACAGGGGGCGAAGAGGCTACACCTTC. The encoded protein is CASSDRGRRGYTF.

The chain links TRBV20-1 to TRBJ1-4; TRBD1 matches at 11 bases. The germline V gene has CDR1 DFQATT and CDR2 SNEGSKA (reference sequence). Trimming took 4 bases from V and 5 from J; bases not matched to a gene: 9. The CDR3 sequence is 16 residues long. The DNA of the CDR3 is TGCAGTGCTACCGGGACAGGGGGTTTTCCCAATGAAAAACTGTTTTTT. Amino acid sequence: CSATGTGGFPNEKLFF.

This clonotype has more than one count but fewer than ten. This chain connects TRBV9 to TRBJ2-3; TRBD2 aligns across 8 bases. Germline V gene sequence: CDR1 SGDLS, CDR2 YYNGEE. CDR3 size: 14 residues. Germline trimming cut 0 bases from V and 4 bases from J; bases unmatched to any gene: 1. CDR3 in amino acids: CASSVGTSSDTQYF. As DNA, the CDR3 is TGTGCCAGCAGCGTAGGGACTAGCTCAGATACGCAGTATTTT.

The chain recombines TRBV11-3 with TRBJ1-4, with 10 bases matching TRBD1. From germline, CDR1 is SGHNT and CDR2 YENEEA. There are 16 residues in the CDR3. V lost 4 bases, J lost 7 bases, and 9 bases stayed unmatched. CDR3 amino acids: CASSSRRTGGREKLFF. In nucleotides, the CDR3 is TGTGCCAGCAGCTCACGCCGGACAGGGGGTCGTGAAAAACTGTTTTTT.

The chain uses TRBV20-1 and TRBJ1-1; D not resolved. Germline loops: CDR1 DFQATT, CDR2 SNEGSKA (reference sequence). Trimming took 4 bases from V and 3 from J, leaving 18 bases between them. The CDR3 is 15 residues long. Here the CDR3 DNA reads TGCAGTGCTATAGAAAGTAGAGGGTACCACACTGAAGCTTTCTTT. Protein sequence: CSAIESRGYHTEAFF.

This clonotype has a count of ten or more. Here the CDR3 DNA reads TGTGCCAGCAGTCAAAGAGGGGGTGAAGCTTTCTTT. This codes for CASSQRGGEAFF. The rearrangement links TRBV7-6 to TRBJ1-1; D may be TRBD1 (6 bases). Trimming removed 6 bases at V and 7 bases at J, with 12 bases between. CDR1 SGHVS and CDR2 FNYEAQ come from the germline V gene. The length of the CDR3 is 12 residues. Full variable domain (missing parts from reference TRBV7-6 and TRBJ1-1): GAGVSQSPRYKVTKRGQDVALRCDPISGHVSLYWYRQALGQGPEFLTYFNYEAQQDKSGLPNDRFSAERPEGSISTLTIQRTEQRDSAMYRCASSQRGGEAFFGQGTRLTVV.

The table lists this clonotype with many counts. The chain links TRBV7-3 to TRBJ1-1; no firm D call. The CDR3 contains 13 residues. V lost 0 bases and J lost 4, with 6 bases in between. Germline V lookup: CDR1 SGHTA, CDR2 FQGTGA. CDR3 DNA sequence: TGTGCCAGCAGCTTAACAGGCCGCACTGAAGCTTTCTTT. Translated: CASSLTGRTEAFF.

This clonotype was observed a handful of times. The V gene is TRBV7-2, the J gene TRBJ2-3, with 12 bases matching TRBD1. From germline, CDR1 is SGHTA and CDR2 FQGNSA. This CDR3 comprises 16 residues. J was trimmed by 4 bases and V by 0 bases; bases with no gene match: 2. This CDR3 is CASSLARDRGPDTQYF. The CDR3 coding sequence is TGTGCCAGCAGCTTAGCGCGGGACAGGGGGCCAGATACGCAGTATTTT.

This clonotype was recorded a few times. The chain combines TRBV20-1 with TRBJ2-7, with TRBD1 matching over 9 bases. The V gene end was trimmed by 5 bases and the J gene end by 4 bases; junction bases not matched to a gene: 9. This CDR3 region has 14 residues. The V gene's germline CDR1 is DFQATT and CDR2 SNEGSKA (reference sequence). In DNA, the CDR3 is TGCAGTGCTCCCCCGCTAGACAGGGGGTACGAGCAGTACTTC. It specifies CSAPPLDRGYEQYF.

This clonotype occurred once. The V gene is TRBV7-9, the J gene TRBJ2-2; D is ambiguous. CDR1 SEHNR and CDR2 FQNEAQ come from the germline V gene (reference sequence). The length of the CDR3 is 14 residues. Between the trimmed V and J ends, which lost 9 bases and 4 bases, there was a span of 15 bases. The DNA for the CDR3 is TGTGCCAGTCTCTCACTGGCGACCACCGGGGAGCTGTTTTTT. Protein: CASLSLATTGELFF.

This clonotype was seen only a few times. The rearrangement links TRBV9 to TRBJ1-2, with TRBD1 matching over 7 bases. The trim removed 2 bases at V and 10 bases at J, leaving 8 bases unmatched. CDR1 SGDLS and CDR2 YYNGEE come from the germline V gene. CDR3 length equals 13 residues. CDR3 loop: CASSVTGVSAYTF. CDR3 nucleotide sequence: TGTGCCAGCAGCGTTACAGGGGTCTCCGCCTACACCTTC.

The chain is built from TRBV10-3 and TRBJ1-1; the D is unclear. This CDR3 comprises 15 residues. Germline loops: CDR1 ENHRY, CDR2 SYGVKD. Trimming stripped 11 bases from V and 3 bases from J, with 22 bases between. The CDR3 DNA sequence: TGTGCCTCCAGACAAACTAGGATGGAGGACACTGAAGCTTTCTTT. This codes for CASRQTRMEDTEAFF.

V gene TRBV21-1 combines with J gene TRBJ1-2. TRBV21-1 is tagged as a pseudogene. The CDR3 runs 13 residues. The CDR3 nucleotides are TGTGCCAGCAGCAAGAGGGAGTTTTATGGCTACACCTTC. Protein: CASSKREFYGYTF.

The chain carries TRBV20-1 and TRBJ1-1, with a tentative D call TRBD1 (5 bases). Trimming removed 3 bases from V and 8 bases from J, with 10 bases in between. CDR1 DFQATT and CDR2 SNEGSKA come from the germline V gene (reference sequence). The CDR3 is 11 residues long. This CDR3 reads CSARTVQEAFF. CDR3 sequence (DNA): TGCAGTGCTAGGACAGTACAAGAAGCTTTCTTT.

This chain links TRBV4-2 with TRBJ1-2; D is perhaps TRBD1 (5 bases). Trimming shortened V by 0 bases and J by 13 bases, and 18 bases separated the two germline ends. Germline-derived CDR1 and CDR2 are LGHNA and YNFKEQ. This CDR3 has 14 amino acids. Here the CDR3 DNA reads TGTGCCAGCAGCCAAGAATCAACAGCTATGGGGGGCACCTTC. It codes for CASSQESTAMGGTF.

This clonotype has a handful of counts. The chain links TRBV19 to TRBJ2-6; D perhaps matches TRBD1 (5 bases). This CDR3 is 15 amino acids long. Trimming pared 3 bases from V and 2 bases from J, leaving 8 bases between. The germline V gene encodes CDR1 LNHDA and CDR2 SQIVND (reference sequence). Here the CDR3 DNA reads TGTGCCAGTAGTATGGGCAGGGCTGGGGCCAACGTCCTGACTTTC. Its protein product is CASSMGRAGANVLTF.

CDR3 amino acids: CASSPWTGSYNEQFF. The DNA for the CDR3 is TGTGCCAGCAGCCCCTGGACAGGCTCCTACAATGAGCAGTTCTTC. The V and J genes are TRBV7-2 and TRBJ2-1, with 7 bases that match TRBD1. The V segment lost 5 bases and the J segment 0 bases; nucleotides outside the gene matches: 4. The length of the CDR3 is 15 residues. The germline CDR1 and CDR2 sequences are SGHTA and FQGNSA. Full variable domain (remainder filled in from reference TRBV7-2 and TRBJ2-1): GAGVSQSPSNKVTEKGKDVELRCDPISGHTALYWYRQSLGQGLEFLIYFQGNSAPDKSGLPSDRFSAERTGGSVSTLTIQRTQQEDSAVYLCASSPWTGSYNEQFFGPGTRLTVL.

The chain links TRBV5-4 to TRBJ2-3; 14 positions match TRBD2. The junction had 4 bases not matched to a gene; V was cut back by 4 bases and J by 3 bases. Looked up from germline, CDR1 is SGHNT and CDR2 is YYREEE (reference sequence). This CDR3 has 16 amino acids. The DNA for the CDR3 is TGTGCCAGCAGCCCGACTAGCGGGGGGGTGACAGATACGCAGTATTTT. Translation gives CASSPTSGGVTDTQYF.

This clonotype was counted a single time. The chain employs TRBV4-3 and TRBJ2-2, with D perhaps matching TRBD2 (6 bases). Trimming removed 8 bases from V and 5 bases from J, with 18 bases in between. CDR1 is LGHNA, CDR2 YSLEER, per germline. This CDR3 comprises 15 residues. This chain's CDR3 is CASGDSIEWTGELFF. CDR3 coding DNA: TGCGCCAGCGGGGACTCCATCGAGTGGACCGGGGAGCTGTTTTTT.

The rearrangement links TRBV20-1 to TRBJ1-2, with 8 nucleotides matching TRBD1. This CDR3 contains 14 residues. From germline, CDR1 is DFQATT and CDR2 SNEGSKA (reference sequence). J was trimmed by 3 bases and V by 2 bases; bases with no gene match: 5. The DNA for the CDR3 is TGCAGTGCTAGACCCGGGACAGGATACTATGGCTACACCTTC. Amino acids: CSARPGTGYYGYTF.

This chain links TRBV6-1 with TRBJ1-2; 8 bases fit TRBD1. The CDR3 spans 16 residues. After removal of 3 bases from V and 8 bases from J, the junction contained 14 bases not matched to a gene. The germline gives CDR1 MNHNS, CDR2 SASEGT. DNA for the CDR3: TGTGCCAGCAGTGAGACAGGGGCCCCCTCCTTCCGCGGCTACACCTTC. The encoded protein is CASSETGAPSFRGYTF.